This T cell receptor beta chain was documented in a study of T cell responses to AZD1222 COVID-19 vaccine (dated by TCRdb to the early 2020s). In the study overall: AZD1222 recipients given second doses at about 4 weeks or at about 12 weeks were pooled, since spike-specific TCR depth and breadth were not found to differ between the two schedules. TCR sequencing was performed for roughly 250 trial participants, of whom some 200 were given two doses of AZD1222 and around 25 were given two doses of MenACWY control vaccine. Trial participants were enrolled by age into subgroups of 18-55, 56-69 and 70-plus years, and roughly 150, 30 and 60 TCR-sequenced participants, respectively, were included in these subgroups.

Study-wide conclusions, independent of this receptor: Reportedly, close to half of the unique spike-specific TCRs recognized epitopes lying outside the regions that are mutated in the B.1.351 and B.1.1.7 variants. CD4 TCRs associated with the vaccine covered the entire spike protein, and the dominant responses were in regions 160-218 and 743-854. Conclusions about previously exposed vaccinees are limited, since just 6 or 7 AZD1222 recipients were seropositive for SARS-CoV-2 at baseline. Because no day 14 peak-response samples were available, the repertoires could be characterized only after the peak T cell response. Spike-specific TCR breadth and depth rose significantly after two AZD1222 doses compared with day 0 and with MenACWY recipients. Most participants were white British and females outnumbered males, and the authors suggested that clonal diversity may have been underestimated. The 56-69-year group was small, and its depth increase did not reach significance, likely because of low power.

The CDR3 regions of human TCRbeta chains were analyzed by immunosequencing. The authors' analysis ran thus. TCRs in the repertoires were compared against a reference library of SARS-CoV-2-specific TCRs that had been generated with the MIRA antigen-specificity platform. Breadth was defined as the fraction of unique TCRs that were SARS-CoV-2-associated, and depth was defined as the fraction of total T cells that were SARS-CoV-2-associated. Each spike-specific TCR was assigned to its reactive spike region and to a CD4 or CD8 class using the MIRA data. Log10-transformed breadth and depth values were compared by one-way ANOVA with Sidak's multiple comparisons tests. TCRdb carries this immuneACCESS record with in-frame sequences only. Its versions omit some clonotypes, under half of them owing to an unresolved V gene in the studies checked, with the rest unexplained. For V, J and clone size, that table is used; D and trimming come from the DNA. This sample lists some 130,000 clones; approximately 90% were detected once. The ten biggest clones cover roughly 2% of the sample.

The time point label, read with the paper, signifies: baseline before first vaccination. The vaccinee samples were drawn from two UK trials, COV001 and COV002, one of which was a single-blind randomized controlled phase 2/3 trial testing AZD1222 (ChAdOx1 nCoV-19) in healthy adults. For TCRbeta chain sequencing, PBMC samples from trial participants were taken at day 0 and at day 28 after the second dose. Concerning this clone itself: Its antigen has not been determined. Base-call qualities are not available, and no considerably larger clone is one nucleotide away.

From the cysteine up to the phenylalanine, the CDR3 has a length of 14 residues. The only DNA kept is the CDR3, 42 bases in frame from the first base. Ends trimmed: V by 4 bases, J by 5 bases; bases unmatched to a gene: 3. According to the germline V gene, CDR1 reads MDHEN and CDR2 reads SYDVKM. Here the chain combines TRBV28 and TRBJ1-5, with 9 junctional bases fitting TRBD1. The sample consisted of peripheral blood, taken on day 0 of AZD1222 vaccination. The sequence came from an adult in good health. The CDR3 reads as follows: CASSYGTGYQPQHF. The sequenced DNA: TGTGCCAGCAGTTATGGGACAGGGTATCAGCCCCAGCATTTT.